A selection of T cell receptor beta chains follows, all from one sample in a study of blood T cell repertoires in COVID-19. Method: immunoSEQ multiplex PCR; TCRdb's copy keeps in-frame clones and lacks some. This sample carries 200,000 to 250,000 clones, 82% of them seen once, and the ten largest clones take about 3.3%. Sequencing input: PBMCs or T cells enriched from blood (not recorded which). These receptors originate from a woman between 55 and 75 years old who had recovered from COVID-19. Both conserved end residues are part of each CDR3. The D gene is left open where the match is weak. Not every row has a clone size; where given, it reads once, few, many or a size class.

V	D	size	J	CDR3	DNA
TRBV2	NA	NA	TRBJ2-1	CASSAGLRPNEQFF	TGTGCCAGCAGTGCCGGACTTCGACCCAATGAGCAGTTCTTC
TRBV4-2	TRBD2	NA	TRBJ2-5	CASSQDALAGVRETQYF	TGTGCCAGCAGCCAAGATGCCCTAGCGGGAGTACGGGAGACCCAGTACTTC
TRBV4-1	NA	NA	TRBJ1-3	CASSQRESGNTIYF	TGCGCCAGCAGCCAGAGGGAATCTGGAAACACCATATATTTT
TRBV7-2	NA	few	TRBJ1-2	CASSLVSGDSYGYTF	TGTGCCAGCAGCTTAGTGTCGGGGGATAGCTATGGCTACACCTTC
TRBV2	NA	NA	TRBJ1-2	CASSEEGFGYGYTF	TGTGCCAGCAGTGAAGAGGGGTTCGGCTATGGCTACACCTTC
TRBV5-1	NA	NA	TRBJ1-1	CASSLGLLNTEAFF	TGCGCCAGCAGCTTGGGACTGTTGAACACTGAAGCTTTCTTT
TRBV27	NA	NA	TRBJ2-7	CASSQNRVLSYEQYF	TGTGCCAGCAGTCAGAACAGGGTGCTATCCTACGAGCAGTACTTC
TRBV5-4	TRBD1	once	TRBJ1-1	CASSRPGQGVAEAFF	TGTGCCAGCAGCAGGCCGGGACAGGGAGTCGCTGAAGCTTTCTTT
TRBV5-4	TRBD1	NA	TRBJ2-5	CASSLEGARRETQYF	TGTGCCAGCAGCTTGGAGGGGGCGCGCCGGGAGACCCAGTACTTC
TRBV5-6	NA	NA	TRBJ1-2	CASRDYDRAYGYTF	TGTGCCAGCAGAGATTATGACAGAGCCTATGGCTACACCTTC
TRBV11-2	TRBD1	few	TRBJ2-7	CASTPGDRGVAQYF	TGTGCCAGCACCCCGGGGGACAGGGGGGTTGCGCAGTACTTC
TRBV7-3	TRBD2	NA	TRBJ2-3	CASSPAISGGSTDTQYF	TGTGCCAGCAGCCCCGCTATAAGCGGGGGGAGCACAGATACGCAGTATTTT
TRBV2	NA	NA	TRBJ1-1	CASTRGGRAEAFF	TGTGCCAGCACCCGCGGGGGTAGGGCTGAAGCTTTCTTT
TRBV29-1	TRBD2	few	TRBJ2-7	CSGGTAHQAGAYEQYF	TGCAGCGGGGGGACCGCTCATCAAGCGGGAGCCTACGAGCAGTACTTC
TRBV5-8	NA	NA	TRBJ2-1	CASSLVGSNEQFF	TGTGCCAGCAGCTTGGTCGGGAGCAATGAGCAGTTCTTC
TRBV19	TRBD1	NA	TRBJ1-1	CASTRDRQGETEAFF	TGTGCCAGTACCCGGGACCGACAGGGCGAGACTGAAGCTTTCTTT
TRBV7-9	NA	NA	TRBJ1-2	CASSFTLDGYTF	TGTGCCAGCAGCTTTACTCTGGATGGCTACACCTTC
TRBV18	TRBD1	NA	TRBJ2-5	CASSPRDREQETQYF	TGTGCCAGCTCACCCCGCGACAGGGAACAAGAGACCCAGTACTTC
TRBV14	NA	NA	TRBJ1-6	CASSQGTANSPLHF	TGTGCCAGCAGCCAAGGGACAGCGAATTCACCCCTCCACTTT
TRBV5-4	TRBD1	NA	TRBJ1-6	CASSPSGQGVSPLHF	TGTGCCAGCAGCCCATCGGGACAGGGGGTTTCACCCCTCCACTTT
TRBV5-1	TRBD2	NA	TRBJ2-2	CASSWATSGSTGELFF	TGCGCCAGCAGCTGGGCGACTAGCGGGAGCACCGGGGAGCTGTTTTTT
TRBV4-1	NA	NA	TRBJ1-4	CASSPSSQPTDEKLFF	TGCGCCAGCAGCCCATCGAGTCAGCCTACAGATGAAAAACTGTTTTTT
TRBV2	TRBD1	NA	TRBJ2-2	CASRITTGTSGELFF	TGTGCCAGCAGAATCACGACAGGGACGTCCGGGGAGCTGTTTTTT
TRBV10-3	TRBD1	NA	TRBJ1-2	CAITSTGARDYGYTF	TGTGCCATCACCTCTACAGGGGCGAGGGACTATGGCTACACCTTC
TRBV4-3	NA	NA	TRBJ1-2	CASSQDGSDFRYGYTF	TGCGCCAGCAGCCAAGATGGGAGTGACTTTCGCTATGGCTACACCTTC
TRBV5-6	TRBD1	NA	TRBJ1-5	CASSLNRGGLSNQPQHF	TGTGCCAGCAGCTTGAACAGGGGCGGTCTTAGCAATCAGCCCCAGCATTTT
TRBV5-1	TRBD2	NA	TRBJ2-5	CASSLGGLADQETQYF	TGCGCCAGCAGCTTGGGAGGCCTAGCGGATCAAGAGACCCAGTACTTC
TRBV7-2	NA	NA	TRBJ1-2	CASSLFSANYGYTF	TGTGCCAGCAGCTTATTCTCAGCTAACTATGGCTACACCTTC
TRBV5-4	TRBD2	NA	TRBJ2-7	CASSLELAGGEQYF	TGTGCCAGCAGCTTGGAACTAGCGGGGGGCGAGCAGTACTTC
TRBV19	TRBD2	NA	TRBJ2-5	CASRAGGQETQYF	TGTGCCAGTAGGGCGGGGGGGCAAGAGACCCAGTACTTC
TRBV18	NA	NA	TRBJ2-3	CASSPLSTDTQYF	TGTGCCAGCTCACCCCTCTCCACAGATACGCAGTATTTT
TRBV6-5	NA	few	TRBJ1-5	CASTLGSAQHF	TGTGCCAGCACCCTCGGGTCGGCCCAGCATTTT
TRBV18	TRBD1	NA	TRBJ1-5	CASSPFQTGLKNQPQHF	TGTGCCAGCTCACCATTTCAGACAGGGTTAAAGAATCAGCCCCAGCATTTT
TRBV29-1	NA	few	TRBJ1-2	CSVGSQGKINYGYTF	TGCAGCGTTGGGTCCCAGGGGAAAATCAACTATGGCTACACCTTC
TRBV2	NA	once	TRBJ1-5	CASGGIGQPQHF	TGTGCCAGCGGGGGGATAGGTCAGCCCCAGCATTTT
TRBV4-2	NA	NA	TRBJ1-1	CASLVGGSGTEAFF	TGTGCCAGCCTGGTGGGAGGGAGTGGTACTGAAGCTTTCTTT
TRBV5-5	NA	NA	TRBJ1-2	CASSLVDSPNYGYTF	TGTGCCAGCAGCTTGGTGGACAGCCCTAACTATGGCTACACCTTC
TRBV4-2	NA	NA	TRBJ1-6	CASSQENRDSPLHF	TGTGCCAGCAGCCAAGAGAACAGGGACTCACCCCTCCACTTT
TRBV15	NA	NA	TRBJ2-3	CATSSGQPTDTQYF	TGTGCCACCAGCAGTGGACAGCCCACAGATACGCAGTATTTT
TRBV15	NA	NA	TRBJ2-7	CATSRDIIESYEQYF	TGTGCCACCAGCAGAGATATCATCGAGTCCTACGAGCAGTACTTC
TRBV5-6	NA	few	TRBJ2-7	CASRPRLVSYEQYF	TGTGCCAGCAGGCCACGACTAGTCTCCTACGAGCAGTACTTC
TRBV5-5	TRBD1	NA	TRBJ2-1	CASTTGTGIVNEQFF	TGTGCCAGCACCACCGGGACAGGGATCGTCAATGAGCAGTTCTTC
TRBV21-1	NA	NA	TRBJ2-3	CASSKGRDSRTDTQYF	TGTGCCAGCAGCAAAGGCCGGGACAGCCGCACAGATACGCAGTATTTT
TRBV5-4	TRBD1	NA	TRBJ1-1	CASSPGTGKMNTEAFF	TGTGCCAGCAGCCCGGGGACAGGGAAAATGAACACTGAAGCTTTCTTT
TRBV7-9	TRBD2	NA	TRBJ2-3	CASSRRDYEDTQYF	TGTGCCAGCAGCCGACGGGACTACGAGGATACGCAGTATTTT
TRBV27	NA	NA	TRBJ2-7	CASRPLYPGTDYYEQYF	TGTGCCAGCAGGCCACTATATCCCGGGACGGACTACTACGAGCAGTACTTC
TRBV2	TRBD1	NA	TRBJ1-6	CASRRGQGTINSPLHF	TGTGCCAGCAGGAGGGGACAGGGAACAATAAATTCACCCCTCCACTTT
TRBV7-9	TRBD2	NA	TRBJ2-7	CASSVAGGVTAYEQYF	TGTGCCAGCAGCGTAGCCGGGGGGGTTACGGCCTACGAGCAGTACTTC
TRBV5-1	NA	NA	TRBJ2-3	CASSPRADSTDTQYF	TGCGCCAGCAGCCCCCGAGCGGATAGCACAGATACGCAGTATTTT
TRBV6-2/TRBV6-3	TRBD1	NA	TRBJ1-2	CASTPGQAYQDYTF	TGTGCCAGCACCCCGGGACAGGCCTATCAGGACTACACCTTC
TRBV7-7	NA	NA	TRBJ2-5	CASSELTGIETQYF	TGTGCCAGCAGCGAACTCACAGGGATAGAGACCCAGTACTTC
TRBV2	NA	NA	TRBJ1-5	CAIKQTGNQPQHF	TGTGCCATAAAACAAACAGGGAATCAGCCCCAGCATTTT
TRBV11-2	TRBD1	NA	TRBJ2-2	CASSLDRVETGELFF	TGTGCCAGCAGCTTGGACAGGGTAGAAACCGGGGAGCTGTTTTTT
TRBV11-2	TRBD1	NA	TRBJ1-3	CASSPDRVGGNTIYF	TGTGCCAGCAGCCCAGACAGGGTCGGCGGAAACACCATATATTTT
TRBV7-2	TRBD1	NA	TRBJ1-2	CASSQQQGAGGYTF	TGTGCCAGCAGCCAACAACAGGGGGCGGGAGGCTACACCTTC
TRBV7-2	TRBD2	NA	TRBJ2-5	CASSPAGGAGETQYF	TGTGCCAGCAGCCCCGCGGGGGGGGCCGGGGAGACCCAGTACTTC
TRBV11-1	NA	NA	TRBJ1-5	CASSQQGNQPQHF	TGTGCCAGCAGCCAACAGGGAAATCAGCCCCAGCATTTT
TRBV7-2	TRBD2	NA	TRBJ2-7	CASNAGGALLEQYF	TGTGCCAGTAACGCGGGGGGGGCGCTCCTCGAGCAGTACTTC
TRBV18	TRBD1	NA	TRBJ1-4	CASSRGTGGEKLFF	TGTGCCAGCTCACGAGGGACAGGGGGAGAAAAACTGTTTTTT
TRBV5-1	TRBD1	NA	TRBJ2-6	CASSLGPTGAGANVLTF	TGCGCCAGCAGCTTGGGCCCGACAGGGGCTGGGGCCAACGTCCTGACTTTC